The 5 T cell receptor beta chains in this list originate from one sample, sequenced in a study of molecular identifiers for immune sequencing clone quantification. Using its own MiXCR run on the PCR reads, TCRdb lists one record per CDR3 protein. The table includes around 460,000 distinct CDR3 sequences, around 23% detected once. The sequencing sample was made of naive CD8+ T cells from blood, with Jurkat cell RNA spiked in. Indicated subset: FACS-sorted CD8+CD4-CCR7+CD45RA+ naive T cells. The receptors originated from a human donor in good health. Some libraries in this study had Jurkat cell RNA spiked in.

This clonotype appeared a few times. This chain joins TRBV20-1 and TRBJ2-1; 7 bases are a match to TRBD2. Germline lookup yields CDR1 DFQATT and CDR2 SNEGSKA (reference sequence). The CDR3 runs 17 residues. Germline trimming cut 0 bases from V and 4 bases from J; bases unmatched to any gene: 12. The CDR3 DNA reads as TGCAGTGCTAGAGATCCCGGTTTTAGCGGGCCATACAATGAGCAGTTCTTC. Translating gives CSARDPGFSGPYNEQFF.

The genes are TRBV5-6 and TRBJ2-2; D may be TRBD1 (6 bases). The CDR3 sequence is 15 residues long. CDR1 is SGHDT, CDR2 YYEEEE, per germline. Trimming shortened V by 3 bases and J by 3 bases, and 12 bases separated the two germline ends. CDR3 residues: CASSSDRSDTGELFF. The CDR3 DNA sequence: TGTGCCAGCAGCTCTGACAGGTCGGACACCGGGGAGCTGTTTTTT.

The chain uses TRBV6-2 or TRBV6-3 and TRBJ1-1; TRBD1 is a possible D gene (6 bases). CDR1 and CDR2 (germline): MNHEY, SVGEGT. CDR3 length equals 17 residues. V was pared by 6 bases and J by 5 bases, with 25 bases between. This CDR3 is CASSYDRQEGGNTEAFF. DNA for the CDR3: TGTGCCAGCAGCTACGATAGACAGGAGGGGGGGAATACTGAAGCTTTCTTT.

This clonotype was observed a few times. The chain couples TRBV19 to TRBJ1-4, with D perhaps TRBD1 (5 bases). CDR3 length equals 15 residues. V lost 3 bases and J lost 7, with 15 bases in between. CDR1 and CDR2 (germline): LNHDA, SQIVND (reference sequence). The CDR3 DNA reads TGTGCCAGTAGTATCCCCGGGGGGATCGGTGAAAAACTGTTTTTT. Translation gives CASSIPGGIGEKLFF.

V and J are TRBV15 and TRBJ1-2; weak D call: TRBD1 (5 bases). Trimming cost V 1 base and J 4 bases, with 13 bases left between them. From germline, CDR1 is LNHNV and CDR2 YYDKDF (reference sequence). The CDR3 contains 15 residues. CDR3 nucleotides: TGTGCCACCAGCAGAGTGGAAGGGGCCGGCTATGGCTACACCTTC. This codes for CATSRVEGAGYGYTF.